The 24 T cell receptor beta chains reported below all come from one sample, sequenced in a study of naive and memory T cell subsets. An equimolar mix of two oligonucleotides served as the beta constant-region primer for TRBC1 and TRBC2. In TCRdb, the UMI-ligation and nested PCR reads were re-called with MiXCR into one record per CDR3 protein. The sample holds 150,000 or so distinct CDR3 sequences; over 15% are singletons and the top ten take around 0.14%. Sequencing was performed on naive CD4+ T cells from blood. These receptors were taken from a human donor in good health.

Only a few counts were recorded for this clonotype. The chain couples TRBV20-1 to TRBJ2-1, with 11 bases aligning to TRBD2. The CDR3 length is 14 residues. In germline, CDR1 is DFQATT, CDR2 SNEGSKA (reference sequence). The trim removed 5 bases at V and 5 bases at J, leaving 5 bases unmatched. The CDR3 reads CSALAGGRNNEQFF. CDR3 coding DNA: TGCAGTGCTTTAGCGGGAGGGCGGAACAATGAGCAGTTCTTC.

V gene TRBV10-2 combines with J gene TRBJ2-1; TRBD2 matches at 10 bases. V was pared by 2 bases and J by 3 bases, with 1 base of the junction left unmatched. Per germline, CDR1 WSHSY and CDR2 SAAADI. This CDR3 has 15 residues. The CDR3 loop reads CASSELAGVYNEQFF. CDR3 sequence (DNA): TGCGCCAGCAGTGAGCTAGCGGGGGTCTACAATGAGCAGTTCTTC.

This clonotype has a handful of counts. DNA for the CDR3: TGTGCCAGCTTGGGGGCCTCTAGCGGGAGGGGGGAGGAGACCCAGTACTTC. Its protein is CASLGASSGRGEETQYF. The chain joins TRBV7-2 to TRBJ2-5, with 12 bases that match TRBD2. This CDR3 contains 17 residues. The germline gives CDR1 SGHTA, CDR2 FQGNSA. The V gene end was trimmed by 8 bases and the J gene end by 5 bases; junction bases not matched to a gene: 15. The whole variable domain, filled in from reference TRBV7-2 and TRBJ2-5, reads GAGVSQSPSNKVTEKGKDVELRCDPISGHTALYWYRQSLGQGLEFLIYFQGNSAPDKSGLPSDRFSAERTGGSVSTLTIQRTQQEDSAVYLCASLGASSGRGEETQYFGPGTRLLVL.

The rearrangement links TRBV19 to TRBJ1-2, with D maybe TRBD1 (5 bases). Trimming left V 6 bases short and J 7 bases short, with 24 bases between. This CDR3 comprises 16 residues. CDR1 and CDR2 (germline): LNHDA, SQIVND (reference sequence). CDR3 in DNA: TGTGCCAGTAGGAAGGCAGGGAATCTTGGTGTTGGTGGCTACACCTTC. It is translated as CASRKAGNLGVGGYTF. The full variable domain, with the rest looked up from reference TRBV19 and TRBJ1-2, is DGGITQSPKYLFRKEGQNVTLSCEQNLNHDAMYWYRQDPGQGLRLIYYSQIVNDFQKGDIAEGYSVSREKKESFPLTVTSAQKNPTAFYLCASRKAGNLGVGGYTFGSGTRLTVV.

This clonotype was picked up a small number of times. This sequence joins TRBV2 and TRBJ2-2; no clear D. With 3 bases removed from V and 5 bases from J, the gap between germline ends came to 7 bases. This CDR3 has 13 amino acids. The germline gives CDR1 SNHLY, CDR2 FYNNEI. For the CDR3, the DNA is TGTGCCAGCAGTGACCTTGGGACCGGGGAGCTGTTTTTT. It translates to CASSDLGTGELFF.

V and J are TRBV6-1 and TRBJ2-3; perhaps TRBD1 as D (6 bases). V shed 6 bases and J shed 2 bases, with 12 bases lying between them. The CDR3 spans 14 residues. CDR1 is MNHNS, CDR2 SASEGT, per germline. DNA for the CDR3: TGTGCCAGCAGCACCTGGGACATCACAGATACGCAGTATTTT. This encodes CASSTWDITDTQYF.

This clonotype was counted between two and nine times. The chain recombines TRBV6-2 or TRBV6-3 with TRBJ2-1; 7 nucleotides line up with TRBD2. Germline CDR1 reads MNHEY; CDR2 reads SVGEGT. CDR3 length equals 15 residues. The V gene end was trimmed by 6 bases and the J gene end by 8 bases; junction bases not matched to a gene: 13. The CDR3 DNA follows: TGTGCCAGCAGCAAAGCGGGAATCTTTCCCTATGAGCAGTTCTTC. Translated, it gives CASSKAGIFPYEQFF.

V and J are TRBV5-1 and TRBJ1-1; D uncertain. The CDR3 contains 16 residues. The V gene's germline CDR1 is SGHRS and CDR2 YFSETQ. The V end lost 4 bases, the J end lost 0 bases, and 16 bases lay between the germline ends. CDR3 nucleotide sequence: TGCGCCAGCAGCCCCTTTGGGATCTCTATGAACACTGAAGCTTTCTTT. It yields the protein CASSPFGISMNTEAFF.

The chain links TRBV7-2 to TRBJ1-1; D unresolved. Germline CDR1 and CDR2: SGHTA and FQGNSA. Trimming left V 2 bases short and J 4 bases short, with 11 bases between. The CDR3 totals 14 residues. Here the CDR3 reads CASSLRRLGTEAFF. The CDR3 nucleotides read TGTGCCAGCAGCTTACGAAGGTTGGGCACTGAAGCTTTCTTT.

Regarding this clonotype: One junction end does not reproduce the germline sequence, and a read error may be involved. The rearrangement uses TRBV5-1 and TRBJ2-1, with 12 bases fitting TRBD2. CDR3 length: 16 amino acids. CDR1 is SGHRS and CDR2 is YFSETQ in the germline V gene. CDR3 amino acids: CASSLGTSGKIRDLGF. In nucleotides, the CDR3 is TGCGCCAGCAGCTTGGGGACTAGCGGGAAAATAAGGGATTTGGGGTTC.

In DNA, the CDR3 is TGTGCCAGCAGCGGGGTAATGGGTGAAAAACTGTTTTTT. This sequence encodes CASSGVMGEKLFF. This chain links TRBV7-9 with TRBJ1-4; D is undetermined. Germline CDR1 and CDR2: SEHNR and FQNEAQ (reference sequence). The CDR3 covers 13 residues. The V gene lost 5 bases and the J gene lost 7 bases, with 11 bases spanning the gap.

There are a few counts of this clonotype. The V call is TRBV7-9, the J call TRBJ2-7; the match to TRBD2 covers 8 bases. J gave up 3 bases and V 4 bases, and 8 bases lay outside the gene matches. The CDR3 totals 15 residues. The germline CDR1 and CDR2 sequences are SEHNR and FQNEAQ (reference sequence). This chain's CDR3 is CASSSLRGGHYEQYF. The CDR3 DNA sequence: TGTGCCAGCAGCTCGCTCCGGGGGGGACACTACGAGCAGTACTTC.

This clonotype was observed many times. The V gene is TRBV11-2, the J gene TRBJ2-1, with 10 bases identical to TRBD2. Germline V CDR1 and CDR2: SGHAT, FQNNGV. Trimming took 1 base from V and 5 from J; bases not matched to a gene: 5. CDR3 length: 16 residues. The CDR3 sequence: CASSLGRTSGNNEQFF. The CDR3 DNA follows: TGTGCCAGCAGCTTAGGTAGGACTAGCGGAAACAATGAGCAGTTCTTC.

This chain joins TRBV19 and TRBJ2-1; no reliable D call. The CDR3 is 15 residues long. V lost 4 bases to trimming and J lost 2 bases, with 12 bases between them. Looked up from germline, CDR1 is LNHDA and CDR2 is SQIVND (reference sequence). CDR3 residues: CASSKVAAAYNEQFF. Here the CDR3 DNA reads TGTGCCAGTAGTAAGGTAGCCGCCGCCTACAATGAGCAGTTCTTC.

This clonotype was detected a few times. The chain combines TRBV28 with TRBJ1-5; D may be TRBD1 (5 bases). Trimming shortened V by 8 bases and J by 5 bases, and 10 bases separated the two germline ends. Germline CDR1 is MDHEN and CDR2 is SYDVKM. The CDR3 contains 12 residues. The CDR3 is CASHSGDQPQHF. The CDR3 coding sequence is TGTGCCAGCCACTCGGGGGATCAGCCCCAGCATTTT.

There are many counts of this clonotype. This sequence joins TRBV20-1 and TRBJ2-7, with 8 nucleotides matching TRBD2. Germline CDR1 reads DFQATT; CDR2 reads SNEGSKA (reference sequence). The length of the CDR3 is 13 residues. Germline trimming cut 2 bases from V and 3 bases from J; bases unmatched to any gene: 3. In nucleotides, the CDR3 is TGCAGTGCTAGAACGGGAGGGCACTACGAGCAGTACTTC. Its protein product is CSARTGGHYEQYF.

Many counts were recorded for this clonotype. The rearrangement joins TRBV12-3 or TRBV12-4 to TRBJ1-1; D unclear. Trimming removed 6 bases from V and 10 bases from J, with 21 bases in between. The CDR3 spans 14 residues. The CDR3 spells CASSSRTAPNGAFF. The CDR3 nucleotides read TGTGCCAGCAGCTCCAGGACGGCTCCGAATGGAGCTTTCTTT.

Many counts were recorded for this clonotype. The CDR3 DNA is TGTGCCAGCAATCTAAATACGCAGTATTTT. Translation: CASNLNTQYF. The chain uses TRBV2 and TRBJ2-3, with D unresolved. This CDR3 has 10 residues. Germline CDR1 reads SNHLY; CDR2 reads FYNNEI. Deletions cut 7 bases from V and 7 bases from J, with 6 bases between.

J is TRBJ2-5 and V is TRBV7-8; D might be TRBD1 or TRBD2, each matching 5 bases. The germline V and J ends were trimmed by 5 bases and 10 bases, with 17 bases remaining between them. Germline V lookup: CDR1 SGHVS, CDR2 FQNEAQ. This CDR3 spans 13 amino acids. As DNA, the CDR3 is TGTGCCAGCAGCGCCAGCGCGTTGGGGGACCAGTACTTC. Amino acid sequence: CASSASALGDQYF.

CDR3 amino acids: CASGQGTYNEQFF. CDR3 nucleotide sequence: TGTGCCAGCGGACAGGGGACCTACAATGAGCAGTTCTTC. V usage is TRBV12-3 or TRBV12-4 and J usage is TRBJ2-1; 9 bases match TRBD1. Trimming removed 8 bases from V and 2 bases from J; junction bases left unmatched: 1. The CDR3 extends over 13 amino acids.

This clonotype came up a few times. This chain links TRBV9 with TRBJ1-4, with 7 positions matching TRBD1. The CDR3 has 17 residues. CDR1 and CDR2 from the germline V gene are SGDLS and YYNGEE. V shed 3 bases and J 4 bases; nucleotides not matched to a gene: 12. The CDR3 loop is CASSANDRDEVNEKLFF. In nucleotides, the CDR3 is TGTGCCAGCAGCGCCAACGACAGGGACGAGGTTAATGAAAAACTGTTTTTT.

This clonotype was counted many times. This chain links TRBV12-3 or TRBV12-4 with TRBJ1-3; D is uncertain. V shed 3 bases and J shed 4 bases, with 7 bases lying between them. The CDR3 runs 13 residues. The CDR3 reads CASSFLTGNTIYF. CDR3 DNA sequence: TGTGCCAGCAGTTTTTTGACAGGAAACACCATATATTTT.

The V gene is TRBV18, the J gene TRBJ2-7, with D uncertain. Per germline, CDR1 KGHSH and CDR2 LQKENI. The CDR3 has 11 amino acids. V was cut by 6 bases and J by 6 bases, with 9 bases left in between. DNA for the CDR3: TGTGCCAGCTCGACCGGGCCCGAGCAGTACTTC. This codes for CASSTGPEQYF. The full variable domain, with the rest looked up from reference TRBV18 and TRBJ2-7, is NAGVMQNPRHLVRRRGQEARLRCSPMKGHSHVYWYRQLPEEGLKFMVYLQKENIIDESGMPKERFSAEFPKEGPSILRIQQVVRGDSAAYFCASSTGPEQYFGPGTRLTVT.

This clonotype has more than one count but fewer than ten. The chain has TRBV3-1 and TRBJ2-7; D is unresolved. The V end was cut by 3 bases, the J end by 1 base, with 7 bases between. Germline CDR1 and CDR2: LGHDT and YNNKEL (reference sequence). This CDR3 spans 13 amino acids. The CDR3 reads CASSHSASYEQYF. The CDR3 DNA sequence: TGTGCCAGCAGCCACTCGGCTTCCTACGAGCAGTACTTC.